The rows below give T cell receptor beta chains drawn from one sample of a study of control samples from healthy donors and cancer patients. TCRdb keeps only in-frame clones here, not all; method: immunoSEQ multiplex PCR. The sample gives some 130,000 clones, about nine tenths of which show up once; about 2.3% is in the top ten. Sequenced material: blood. The receptor source for this set is a man between 40 and 49 years old in good health. CDR3s include the opening cysteine and the closing phenylalanine or tryptophan. A D gene is named only where the DNA matches it firmly. Part of the rows lack a size; the others show once, few, many or a class for expanded clones.

d_call: TRBD2; clone_size: .; j_call: TRBJ2-1; v_call: TRBV7-8; cdr3_nt: TGTGCCAGCAGCCCGGGGGCCCCTAGCGGGGGGGCCAATATATATGAGCAGTTCTTC; cdr3_aa: CASSPGAPSGGANIYEQFF
d_call: .; clone_size: .; j_call: TRBJ2-7; v_call: TRBV5-1; cdr3_nt: TGCGCCAGCAGCTTAGGGCCAACCAGCTCCTACGAGCAGTACTTC; cdr3_aa: CASSLGPTSSYEQYF
d_call: .; clone_size: once; j_call: TRBJ2-5; v_call: TRBV20-1; cdr3_nt: TGCAGTGCTATCCTTGGAGGGACCCAGTACTTC; cdr3_aa: CSAILGGTQYF
d_call: TRBD1; clone_size: .; j_call: TRBJ2-7; v_call: TRBV5-4; cdr3_nt: TGTGCCAGCAGCTTCACAGGACAGGATGCCTACGAGCAGTACTTC; cdr3_aa: CASSFTGQDAYEQYF
d_call: .; clone_size: .; j_call: TRBJ2-3; v_call: TRBV9; cdr3_nt: TGTGCCAGCAGCTCTGATCCGGGGGTGAGCACAGATACGCAGTATTTT; cdr3_aa: CASSSDPGVSTDTQYF
d_call: .; clone_size: .; j_call: TRBJ1-1; v_call: TRBV7-3; cdr3_nt: TGTGCCAGCAGCTTGGTGACAGTAATGAACACTGAAGCTTTCTTT; cdr3_aa: CASSLVTVMNTEAFF
d_call: TRBD1; clone_size: once; j_call: TRBJ1-3; v_call: TRBV15; cdr3_nt: TGTGCCACCAGCACGATGCACGACAGGGCTGGAAACACCATATATTTT; cdr3_aa: CATSTMHDRAGNTIYF
d_call: .; clone_size: .; j_call: TRBJ1-2; v_call: TRBV14; cdr3_nt: TGTGCCAGCAGCCAAGAATTTGGGGGGCGTAACTATGGCTACACCTTC; cdr3_aa: CASSQEFGGRNYGYTF
d_call: .; clone_size: .; j_call: TRBJ1-5; v_call: TRBV6-4; cdr3_nt: TGTGCCAGCAGAGGATTGGTGTCCAATCAGCCCCAGCATTTT; cdr3_aa: CASRGLVSNQPQHF
d_call: .; clone_size: .; j_call: TRBJ2-7; v_call: TRBV30; cdr3_nt: TGTGCCTGGAGCATCACAGGAAGATCCTACGAGCAGTACTTC; cdr3_aa: CAWSITGRSYEQYF
d_call: .; clone_size: .; j_call: TRBJ2-3; v_call: TRBV2; cdr3_nt: TGTGCCAGCAGTCTACGGGTCGCTGATACGCAGTATTTT; cdr3_aa: CASSLRVADTQYF
d_call: .; clone_size: .; j_call: TRBJ2-2; v_call: TRBV28; cdr3_nt: TGTGCCAGCAGTTTCAGGGGAAGGGTCTCCGGGGAGCTGTTTTTT; cdr3_aa: CASSFRGRVSGELFF
d_call: TRBD2; clone_size: .; j_call: TRBJ2-1; v_call: TRBV7-3; cdr3_nt: TGTGCCAGCAGCCGGGGACTAGCCGCGTACAATGAGCAGTTCTTC; cdr3_aa: CASSRGLAAYNEQFF
d_call: .; clone_size: .; j_call: TRBJ1-4; v_call: TRBV30; cdr3_nt: TGTGCCTGGCACTCACAAGGGTTCCCGGTAAAGTCCGATGAAAAACTGTTTTTT; cdr3_aa: CAWHSQGFPVKSDEKLFF
d_call: .; clone_size: .; j_call: TRBJ2-7; v_call: TRBV27; cdr3_nt: TGTGCCAGCAGTTCAAACACAGGGATCTACGAGCAGTACTTC; cdr3_aa: CASSSNTGIYEQYF
d_call: TRBD2; clone_size: .; j_call: TRBJ2-2; v_call: TRBV24-1; cdr3_nt: TGTGCCACCAGTGATTTGCGATCTAGCGGGGTTACCGGGGAGCTGTTTTTT; cdr3_aa: CATSDLRSSGVTGELFF
d_call: TRBD2; clone_size: .; j_call: TRBJ2-5; v_call: TRBV4-1; cdr3_nt: TGCGCCAGCAGCCAAGATGGCGGGGGGGCCGAGACCCAGTACTTC; cdr3_aa: CASSQDGGGAETQYF
d_call: .; clone_size: once; j_call: TRBJ2-2; v_call: TRBV6-5; cdr3_nt: TGTGCCAGCAGTTACGTCCCCCTTAGCCACACCGGGGAGCTGTTTTTT; cdr3_aa: CASSYVPLSHTGELFF
d_call: .; clone_size: .; j_call: TRBJ2-7; v_call: TRBV6-5; cdr3_nt: TGTGCCAGCAGTTCCTTTGGGAGTTTATACGAGCAGTACTTC; cdr3_aa: CASSSFGSLYEQYF
d_call: TRBD1; clone_size: .; j_call: TRBJ1-5; v_call: TRBV28; cdr3_nt: TGTGCCAGCAGTTTACAGGACAGGGGGAGCAATCAGCCCCAGCATTTT; cdr3_aa: CASSLQDRGSNQPQHF
d_call: .; clone_size: once; j_call: TRBJ2-5; v_call: TRBV7-8; cdr3_nt: TGTGCCAGCAGCTTACAGGGAGAAGAGACCCAGTACTTC; cdr3_aa: CASSLQGEETQYF
d_call: .; clone_size: .; j_call: TRBJ2-3; v_call: TRBV10-3; cdr3_nt: TGTGCCATCAGTGATCGGCGGGATACGCAGTATTTT; cdr3_aa: CAISDRRDTQYF
d_call: .; clone_size: .; j_call: TRBJ2-4; v_call: TRBV2; cdr3_nt: TGTGCCAGCGACAGCGGGGACAGCCTAGCCAAAAACATTCAGTACTTC; cdr3_aa: CASDSGDSLAKNIQYF
d_call: .; clone_size: few; j_call: TRBJ2-7; v_call: TRBV5-1; cdr3_nt: TGCGCCAGCAGCTTGGTACCTCAAGGGGGAACGGACGAGCAGTACTTC; cdr3_aa: CASSLVPQGGTDEQYF
d_call: .; clone_size: .; j_call: TRBJ2-5; v_call: TRBV10-2; cdr3_nt: TGCGCCAGCAGCCACTTGACAGGCGGCCAAGAGACCCAGTACTTC; cdr3_aa: CASSHLTGGQETQYF
d_call: TRBD1; clone_size: once; j_call: TRBJ1-2; v_call: TRBV19; cdr3_nt: TGTGCCAGTAGCGACAGGGCACCCCCGTCCTATGGCTACACCTTC; cdr3_aa: CASSDRAPPSYGYTF
d_call: .; clone_size: .; j_call: TRBJ1-1; v_call: TRBV25-1; cdr3_nt: TGTGCCAGCAGTGAAAACCCCCGGGGGCACACTGAAGCTTTCTTT; cdr3_aa: CASSENPRGHTEAFF
d_call: TRBD1; clone_size: once; j_call: TRBJ2-7; v_call: TRBV6-6; cdr3_nt: TGTGCCAGCAGTTTACAGGGGGCGACAGCCTACGAGCAGTACTTC; cdr3_aa: CASSLQGATAYEQYF
d_call: TRBD1; clone_size: .; j_call: TRBJ2-7; v_call: TRBV3-1/TRBV3-2; cdr3_nt: TGTGCCAGCAGCCCTTCCCCAGGCGGGACAGGGGTGTTCGAGCAGTACTTC; cdr3_aa: CASSPSPGGTGVFEQYF
d_call: .; clone_size: .; j_call: TRBJ2-7; v_call: TRBV19; cdr3_nt: TGTGCCAGCCGTGCAGGGTCGGGCTCCTACGAGCAGTACTTC; cdr3_aa: CASRAGSGSYEQYF
d_call: .; clone_size: .; j_call: TRBJ1-1; v_call: TRBV29-1; cdr3_nt: TGCAGCGTTGAAGATTTGGCTGAAGCTTTCTTT; cdr3_aa: CSVEDLAEAFF
d_call: .; clone_size: once; j_call: TRBJ2-1; v_call: TRBV7-2; cdr3_nt: TGTGCCAGCAGCTTACGAGGGTCCCTCTACAATGAGCAGTTCTTC; cdr3_aa: CASSLRGSLYNEQFF
d_call: .; clone_size: .; j_call: TRBJ2-3; v_call: TRBV25-1; cdr3_nt: TGTGCCAGCAGCGTAAACAGGGTGGCCACAGATACGCAGTATTTT; cdr3_aa: CASSVNRVATDTQYF
d_call: TRBD1; clone_size: .; j_call: TRBJ2-2; v_call: TRBV6-6; cdr3_nt: TGTGCCAGCAGGGCACCAGGGGGCAACACCGGGGAGCTGTTTTTT; cdr3_aa: CASRAPGGNTGELFF
d_call: TRBD2; clone_size: .; j_call: TRBJ2-7; v_call: TRBV7-2; cdr3_nt: TGTGCCAGCAGCTCCCCGACTAGCGGGGGGGCGGGTCGCTACGAGCAGTACTTC; cdr3_aa: CASSSPTSGGAGRYEQYF
d_call: TRBD2; clone_size: .; j_call: TRBJ2-5; v_call: TRBV5-4; cdr3_nt: TGTGCCAGCAGACAAGCCAGCGGGGGGGCAGAGACCCAGTACTTC; cdr3_aa: CASRQASGGAETQYF
d_call: .; clone_size: .; j_call: TRBJ2-1; v_call: TRBV9; cdr3_nt: TGTGCCAGCAGCCTGGGAATTTCCTCCAATGAGCAGTTCTTC; cdr3_aa: CASSLGISSNEQFF
d_call: .; clone_size: .; j_call: TRBJ1-3; v_call: TRBV18; cdr3_nt: TGTGCCAGCTCTCAGGCGAGGTTCGGTGGAAACACCATATATTTT; cdr3_aa: CASSQARFGGNTIYF
d_call: .; clone_size: .; j_call: TRBJ1-5; v_call: TRBV4-2; cdr3_nt: TGTGCCAGCGGTGTTAACCGGGGGGCCGGTTCTCCCCAGCATTTT; cdr3_aa: CASGVNRGAGSPQHF
d_call: TRBD1; clone_size: once; j_call: TRBJ1-6; v_call: TRBV7-9; cdr3_nt: TGTGCCAGCAGCGCACAGGGGGTTCTAAGTTCACCCCTCCACTTT; cdr3_aa: CASSAQGVLSSPLHF